The 28 T cell receptor beta chains presented below share a single source sample, sequenced in a study of blood T cell repertoires in COVID-19. Some clones are missing from TCRdb's copy, which holds only in-frame ones; the method was immunoSEQ multiplex PCR. Of 130,000 or so clones detected, 86% appear once; the ten largest clones hold 7.5% to 8.5%. The sample consisted of peripheral blood. These receptors came from a woman in her sixties or seventies with acute or convalescent COVID-19.

CDR3 protein: CAWSVLGGTDTQYF. CDR3 nucleotides: TGTGCCTGGAGCGTCCTAGGTGGCACAGATACGCAGTATTTT. The chain recombines TRBV30 with TRBJ2-3, with D unresolved. This CDR3 region has 14 residues. Germline-derived CDR1 and CDR2 are GTSNPN and SVGIG (reference sequence). V was trimmed by 3 bases and J by 1 base, leaving 11 bases between them.

CDR3 DNA sequence: TGTGCCAGCAGCCAAGATACCAGACAGGGTTGGACTGAAGCTTTCTTT. It yields the protein CASSQDTRQGWTEAFF. The V and J genes are TRBV4-2 and TRBJ1-1; 7 bases agree with TRBD1. The CDR3 length is 16 residues. With V trimmed by 0 bases and J by 5 bases, 9 bases remained unmatched. Germline CDR1 LGHNA, CDR2 YNFKEQ.

The rearrangement links TRBV27 to TRBJ2-3, with 7 bases that match TRBD1. The CDR3 consists of 14 residues. CDR1 and CDR2 (germline): MNHEY, SMNVEV (reference sequence). V was clipped by 8 bases and J by 5 bases; unmatched bases: 10. Here the CDR3 DNA reads TGTGCCAGCGGGGGACAGCCGAAGTTAGATACGCAGTATTTT. Translating gives CASGGQPKLDTQYF.

In its sample, this clone was seen once. The gene calls are TRBV11-2 and TRBJ2-7, with D possibly being TRBD1 (5 bases). The CDR3 sequence is 14 residues long. V lost 1 base and J lost 6, with 13 bases in between. Germline V gene lookup returns CDR1 SGHAT and CDR2 FQNNGV. The CDR3 protein is CASSLVSGWGEQYF. The CDR3, as DNA: TGTGCCAGCAGCTTAGTGTCAGGGTGGGGCGAGCAGTACTTC. Combining the CDR3 with reference TRBV11-2 and TRBJ2-7 gives the whole variable domain EAGVAQSPRYKIIEKRQSVAFWCNPISGHATLYWYQQILGQGPKLLIQFQNNGVVDDSQLPKDRFSAERLKGVDSTLKIQPAKLEDSAVYLCASSLVSGWGEQYFGPGTRLTVT.

The chain carries TRBV6-5 and TRBJ1-1; unclear D gene. There are 12 residues in the CDR3. Germline assignment: CDR1 MNHEY and CDR2 SVGAGI. Trimming shortened V by 4 bases and J by 11 bases, and 14 bases separated the two germline ends. This CDR3 reads CASSFSSGPAFF. The CDR3 DNA reads as TGTGCCAGCAGTTTTTCCTCTGGCCCGGCTTTCTTT.

The rearrangement uses TRBV30 and TRBJ2-2; 8 bases line up with TRBD1. The germline CDR1 and CDR2 sequences are GTSNPN and SVGIG (reference sequence). The CDR3 runs to 19 residues. With V trimmed by 4 bases and J by 4 bases, 20 bases remained unmatched. CDR3 region: CAWNAFSWAGTGGTGELFF. CDR3 DNA: TGTGCCTGGAACGCTTTTTCGTGGGCCGGGACAGGCGGCACCGGGGAGCTGTTTTTT.

The chain employs TRBV28 and TRBJ2-7, with D hard to call. V gave up 6 bases and J gave up 0 bases, with 15 bases separating them. This CDR3 contains 15 residues. Germline V gene sequence: CDR1 MDHEN, CDR2 SYDVKM. CDR3 sequence: CASRLAAAFSYEQYF. In DNA form, the CDR3 reads TGTGCCAGCAGGCTCGCCGCAGCGTTCTCCTACGAGCAGTACTTC.

V usage is TRBV12-3 or TRBV12-4 and J usage is TRBJ2-7; unclear D gene. V was pared by 5 bases and J by 6 bases, with 8 bases between. This CDR3 is 11 amino acids long. The CDR3 here is CASSQHSEQYF. The CDR3 DNA reads TGTGCCAGCAGTCAACACAGCGAGCAGTACTTC.

The chain couples TRBV25-1 to TRBJ1-4, with 7 bases matching TRBD1. CDR3 length equals 13 residues. Germline lookup yields CDR1 MGHDK and CDR2 SYGVNS. V was clipped by 8 bases and J by 4 bases; unmatched bases: 4. The CDR3 is CASGTDYNEKLFF. In DNA form, the CDR3 reads TGTGCCAGCGGGACAGATTATAATGAAAAACTGTTTTTT.

The chain has TRBV6-1 and TRBJ2-1, with 8 nucleotides matching TRBD2. CDR1 is MNHNS, CDR2 SASEGT, per germline. J gave up 7 bases and V 5 bases, and 4 bases lay outside the gene matches. The CDR3 covers 13 residues. The CDR3 protein is CASSKLADNEQFF. DNA for the CDR3: TGTGCCAGCAGTAAACTAGCGGATAATGAGCAGTTCTTC.

This rearrangement joins TRBV4-3 to TRBJ2-3, with D possibly TRBD2 on 5 matching bases. The CDR3 sequence is 16 residues long. The V gene's germline CDR1 is LGHNA and CDR2 YSLEER. V was clipped by 0 bases and J by 2 bases, with 12 bases between them. The CDR3 DNA follows: TGCGCCAGCAGCCAAGACCCACGCCGGGACACAGATACGCAGTATTTT. Translation: CASSQDPRRDTDTQYF.

This chain joins TRBV15 and TRBJ2-3; TRBD1 matches at 8 bases. In germline, CDR1 is LNHNV, CDR2 YYDKDF (reference sequence). The CDR3 runs 16 residues. V was clipped by 2 bases and J by 5 bases; unmatched bases: 9. CDR3 loop: CATSRTSQGGEDTQYF. DNA for the CDR3: TGTGCCACCAGCAGAACCTCACAGGGGGGAGAAGATACGCAGTATTTT.

V and J are TRBV4-1 and TRBJ1-1, with 7 bases identical to TRBD1. After removal of 4 bases from V and 1 base from J, the junction contained 9 bases not matched to a gene. Germline V gene data show CDR1 as MGHRA and CDR2 as YSYEKL. The CDR3 loop spans 16 amino acids. CDR3 in amino acids: CASSRSTRTGNTEAFF. The DNA of the CDR3 is TGCGCCAGCAGCCGCTCAACAAGGACAGGGAACACTGAAGCTTTCTTT.

The V gene is TRBV27, the J gene TRBJ2-1, with 12 positions matching TRBD1. The CDR3 consists of 16 residues. Unmatched junction bases numbered 7, after V lost 3 bases and J lost 7 bases. The V gene's germline CDR1 is MNHEY and CDR2 SMNVEV (reference sequence). CDR3 in amino acids: CASSLLRDRGRNEQFF. CDR3 nucleotides: TGTGCCAGCAGTTTGCTACGGGACAGGGGGCGAAATGAGCAGTTCTTC.

CDR3 residues: CATSRQGQVYEQYF. The CDR3 nucleotides are TGTGCCACCAGCAGACAGGGACAGGTCTACGAGCAGTACTTC. The rearrangement joins TRBV15 to TRBJ2-7; 8 bases map to TRBD1. CDR1 LNHNV and CDR2 YYDKDF come from the germline V gene (reference sequence). The CDR3 loop spans 14 amino acids. After removal of 2 bases from V and 3 bases from J, the junction contained 3 bases not matched to a gene.

This chain joins TRBV6-6 and TRBJ2-6; maybe TRBD1 (5 bases). The ends were cut back, 5 bases at V and 4 bases at J, with 18 bases in the middle. Germline lookup yields CDR1 MNHNY and CDR2 SVGAGI (reference sequence). The CDR3 runs 17 residues. The CDR3 nucleotides are TGTGCCAGCAGTCGCCAAGCTCATGGGGCCGGGGCCAACGTCCTGACTTTC. It specifies CASSRQAHGAGANVLTF.

The chain has TRBV7-3 and TRBJ1-5; D unresolved. CDR3 length equals 13 residues. Germline V gene lookup returns CDR1 SGHTA and CDR2 FQGTGA. The V gene lost 0 bases and the J gene lost 7 bases, with 7 bases spanning the gap. The CDR3 loop reads CASSLTAGQPQHF. The CDR3 DNA reads TGTGCCAGCAGCTTAACGGCGGGACAGCCCCAGCATTTT. Based on the CDR3 plus reference TRBV7-3 and TRBJ1-5, the full variable domain is GAGVSQTPSNKVTEKGKYVELRCDPISGHTALYWYRQSLGQGPEFLIYFQGTGAADDSGLPNDRFFAVRPEGSVSTLKIQRTERGDSAVYLCASSLTAGQPQHFGDGTRLSIL.

The chain links TRBV6-5 to TRBJ1-2; 7 nucleotides line up with TRBD1. J gave up 4 bases and V 6 bases, and 5 bases lay outside the gene matches. The germline V gene encodes CDR1 MNHEY and CDR2 SVGAGI. This CDR3 has 13 residues. This CDR3 reads CASSSGTVYGYTF. The CDR3 bases are TGTGCCAGCAGCTCCGGGACAGTCTATGGCTACACCTTC.

The chain is built from TRBV6-5 and TRBJ2-7; no definite D call. Germline assignment: CDR1 MNHEY and CDR2 SVGAGI. V was clipped by 0 bases and J by 1 base, with 7 bases between them. The CDR3 totals 14 residues. The CDR3 loop is CASSYSTRSYEQYF. The CDR3 DNA reads as TGTGCCAGCAGTTACTCGACCAGGTCCTACGAGCAGTACTTC.

This chain joins TRBV19 and TRBJ1-5; maybe TRBD1 (6 bases). The germline V gene has CDR1 LNHDA and CDR2 SQIVND (reference sequence). Between the trimmed V and J ends, which lost 5 bases and 3 bases, there was a span of 14 bases. There are 15 residues in the CDR3. The CDR3 sequence: CASSSQGFFNQPQHF. The CDR3 nucleotides read TGTGCCAGTAGTTCACAGGGTTTTTTCAATCAGCCCCAGCATTTT.

About this clone itself: A much larger clone sits a single nucleotide away, making a read error possible. The identical CDR3 is also encoded by other nucleotide sequences in the sample. This rearrangement joins TRBV4-1 to TRBJ2-3; 7 bases line up with TRBD2. Germline V lookup: CDR1 MGHRA, CDR2 YSYEKL. The V segment lost 2 bases and the J segment 3 bases; nucleotides outside the gene matches: 11. CDR3 length equals 17 residues. CDR3 in amino acids: CASSQSRTGRGTDTQYF. The CDR3 DNA reads as TGCGCCAGCAGCCAATCGAGGACGGGGCGGGGGACAGATACGCAGTATTTT.

The sample holds a few counts of this clone. The chain couples TRBV5-1 to TRBJ2-7; 8 bases are shared with TRBD1. Unmatched junction bases numbered 12, after V lost 2 bases and J lost 5 bases. The CDR3 covers 16 residues. In germline, CDR1 is SGHRS, CDR2 YFSETQ. For the CDR3, the DNA is TGCGCCAGCAGCTTCCTGGGCGCAGGGGGCTCGGACGAGCAGTACTTC. This translates into CASSFLGAGGSDEQYF.

Only one count was recorded for this clone. The chain joins TRBV3-1 (or the pseudogene TRBV3-2) to TRBJ2-7; 8 bases are a match to TRBD2. Germline V CDR1 and CDR2: LGHDT, YNNKEL (reference sequence). V was clipped by 5 bases and J by 3 bases; unmatched bases: 9. CDR3 length: 15 amino acids. The CDR3 loop reads CASSSERGPDYEQYF. CDR3 DNA: TGTGCCAGCAGCTCAGAGCGGGGGCCCGACTACGAGCAGTACTTC.

This clone was recorded a few times. This chain joins TRBV6-5 and TRBJ1-6; tentative D call: TRBD1 (6 bases). Germline lookup yields CDR1 MNHEY and CDR2 SVGAGI. The CDR3 runs 15 residues. V shed 5 bases and J shed 6 bases, with 14 bases lying between them. The CDR3 DNA sequence: TGTGCCAGCAGTACGGCCGGGACAACTAATTCACCCCTCCACTTT. Its protein product is CASSTAGTTNSPLHF.

The chain uses TRBV28 and TRBJ2-7; TRBD1 might be the D (6 bases). Germline values: CDR1 MDHEN, CDR2 SYDVKM. The germline V and J ends were trimmed by 6 bases and 3 bases, with 18 bases remaining between them. The CDR3 is 15 residues long. As DNA, the CDR3 is TGTGCCAGCAGACCTTCCTCCTGGGGGCACTACGAGCAGTACTTC. It yields the protein CASRPSSWGHYEQYF. Variable domain in full (rest from reference TRBV28 and TRBJ2-7): DVKVTQSSRYLVKRTGEKVFLECVQDMDHENMFWYRQDPGLGLRLIYFSYDVKMKEKGDIPEGYSVSREKKERFSLILESASTNQTSMYLCASRPSSWGHYEQYFGPGTRLTVT.

This rearrangement joins TRBV28 to TRBJ2-3; 8 bases align to TRBD2. The V segment lost 2 bases and the J segment 6 bases; nucleotides outside the gene matches: 19. CDR3 length: 19 amino acids. Per germline, CDR1 MDHEN and CDR2 SYDVKM. The CDR3 region is CASSLVPHKRRAGEDTQYF. CDR3 nucleotide sequence: TGTGCCAGCAGTTTAGTCCCACACAAACGGCGAGCGGGGGAGGATACGCAGTATTTT.

This chain joins TRBV5-6 and TRBJ2-3; D is uncertain. The CDR3 is 14 residues long. CDR1 and CDR2 (germline): SGHDT, YYEEEE. The V gene lost 0 bases and the J gene lost 6 bases, with 11 bases spanning the gap. CDR3 protein: CASSLGTKSDTQYF. In DNA form, the CDR3 reads TGTGCCAGCAGCTTGGGCACAAAAAGTGATACGCAGTATTTT.

This sequence joins TRBV6-5 and TRBJ2-7; 8 positions agree with TRBD1. CDR1 and CDR2 from the germline V gene are MNHEY and SVGAGI. The CDR3 runs to 14 residues. Trimming at V came to 7 bases and at J to 0 bases, leaving 5 bases not matched to a gene. Here the CDR3 reads CASTLQGGSYEQYF. The DNA of the CDR3 is TGTGCCAGCACCCTACAGGGGGGCTCCTACGAGCAGTACTTC.